This T cell receptor beta chain appears in the sequencing data of a study of Ad26.COV2.S vaccination and SARS-CoV-2 variants. Study-level background: The authors gave Ad26.COV2.S intramuscularly, either once or twice 56 days apart.

Treatment given: some 20 received Ad26.COV2.S at low or high dose, single or two shots; 5 received placebo; per-sample allocation not given. Each sample was drawn 63 days after the first injection (of vaccine or placebo). The CDR3 has 14 amino acids. Looked up from germline, CDR1 is MNHEY and CDR2 is SVGEGT. Between the trimmed V and J ends, which lost 2 bases and 5 bases, there was a span of 12 bases. Only in-frame clones appear in the TCRdb table, and some are missing; sequencing was by immunoSEQ multiplex PCR. This table has around 350,000 clones, approximately 85% appearing once. V gene TRBV6-2 or TRBV6-3 combines with J gene TRBJ2-5, with D possibly being TRBD1 (6 bases). The input for sequencing was peripheral blood, taken in a trial of Ad26.COV2.S vaccine versus placebo. The origin of this receptor is a person aged 18-65 years who received the Ad26.COV2.S COVID-19 vaccine or a placebo. CDR3: CASSYAGVDETQYF. CDR3 DNA: TGTGCCAGCAGTTACGCAGGGGTTGATGAGACCCAGTACTTC.